This T cell receptor (beta chain) emerged from a study of naive and memory T cell subsets. Cells stained for CD3, CD4, CD8, CD45RA and CD27 were sorted into four subsets. Findings and caveats of the study: A clonotype means one alpha or beta sequence, not an alpha/beta pair.

Both TRBC1 and TRBC2 were covered by a beta constant-region primer of two equimolar oligonucleotides. MiXCR, applied by TCRdb to the UMI-ligation and nested PCR reads, yields one record per CDR3 protein. The sample carries tens of thousands of distinct CDR3 sequences, around 13% recorded once. This CDR3 has 18 amino acids. V dropped 2 bases and J dropped 4; count of bases not matched to a gene: 10. Germline V gene sequence: CDR1 SGHTA, CDR2 FQGNSA. Notes on this clonotype: As yet, its antigen is unknown.

Sequencing used central memory CD4+ T cells from blood. The genes are TRBV7-2 and TRBJ2-2, with 10 nucleotides matching TRBD2. This TCR derives from a human donor in good health. As DNA, the CDR3 is TGTGCCAGCAGCTTATACTTAAGCGGGAGGGCCGGCACCGGGGAGCTGTTTTTT. Amino acid sequence: CASSLYLSGRAGTGELFF.